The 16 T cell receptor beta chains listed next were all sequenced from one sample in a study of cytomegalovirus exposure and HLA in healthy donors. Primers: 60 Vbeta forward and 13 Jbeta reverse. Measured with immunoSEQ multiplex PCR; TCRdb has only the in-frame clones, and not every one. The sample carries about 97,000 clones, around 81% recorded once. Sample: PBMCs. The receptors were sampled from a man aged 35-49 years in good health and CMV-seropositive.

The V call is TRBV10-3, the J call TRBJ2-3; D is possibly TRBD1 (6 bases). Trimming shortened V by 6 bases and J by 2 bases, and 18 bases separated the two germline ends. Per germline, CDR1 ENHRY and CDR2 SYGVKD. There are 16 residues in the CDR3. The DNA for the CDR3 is TGTGCCATCAGCACAACTCGAGAGGGGGACACAGATACGCAGTATTTT. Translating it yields CAISTTREGDTDTQYF.

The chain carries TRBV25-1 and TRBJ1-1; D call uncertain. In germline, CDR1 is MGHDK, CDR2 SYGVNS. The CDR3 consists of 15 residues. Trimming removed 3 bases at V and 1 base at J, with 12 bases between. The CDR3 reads CASSDPSGGNTEAFF. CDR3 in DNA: TGTGCCAGCAGTGATCCCTCAGGAGGGAACACTGAAGCTTTCTTT. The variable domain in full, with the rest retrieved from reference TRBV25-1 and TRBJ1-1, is EADIYQTPRYLVIGTGKKITLECSQTMGHDKMYWYQQDPGMELHLIHYSYGVNSTEKGDLSSESTVSRIRTEHFPLTLESARPSHTSQYLCASSDPSGGNTEAFFGQGTRLTVV.

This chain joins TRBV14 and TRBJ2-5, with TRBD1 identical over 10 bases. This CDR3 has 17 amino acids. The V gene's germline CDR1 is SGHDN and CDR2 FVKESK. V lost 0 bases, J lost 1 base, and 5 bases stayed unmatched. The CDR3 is CASSQDWGQGPQETQYF. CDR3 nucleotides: TGTGCCAGCAGCCAAGATTGGGGACAGGGGCCCCAAGAGACCCAGTACTTC.

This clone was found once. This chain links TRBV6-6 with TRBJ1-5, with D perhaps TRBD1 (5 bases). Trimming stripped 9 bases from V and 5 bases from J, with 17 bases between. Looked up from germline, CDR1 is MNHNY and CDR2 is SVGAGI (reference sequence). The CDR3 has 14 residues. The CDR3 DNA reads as TGTGCCAGTTGCATCGGGGGTCGGCATCAGCCCCAGCATTTT. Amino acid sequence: CASCIGGRHQPQHF.

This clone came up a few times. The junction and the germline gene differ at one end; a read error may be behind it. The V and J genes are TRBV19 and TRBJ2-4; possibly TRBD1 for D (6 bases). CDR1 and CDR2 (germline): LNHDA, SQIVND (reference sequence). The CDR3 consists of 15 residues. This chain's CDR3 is CASSITGLAKNSQYF. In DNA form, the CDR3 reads TGTGCCAGTAGTATTACAGGGCTAGCCAAAAACAGTCAGTACTTC.

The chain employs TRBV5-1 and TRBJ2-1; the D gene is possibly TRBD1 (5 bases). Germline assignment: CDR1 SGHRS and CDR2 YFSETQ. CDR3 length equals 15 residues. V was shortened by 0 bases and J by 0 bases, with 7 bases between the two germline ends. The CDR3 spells CASSLADSSYNEQFF. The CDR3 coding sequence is TGCGCCAGCAGCTTGGCCGACAGCTCCTACAATGAGCAGTTCTTC. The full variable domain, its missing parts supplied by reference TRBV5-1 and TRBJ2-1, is KAGVTQTPRYLIKTRGQQVTLSCSPISGHRSVSWYQQTPGQGLQFLFEYFSETQRNKGNFPGRFSGRQFSNSRSEMNVSTLELGDSALYLCASSLADSSYNEQFFGPGTRLTVL.

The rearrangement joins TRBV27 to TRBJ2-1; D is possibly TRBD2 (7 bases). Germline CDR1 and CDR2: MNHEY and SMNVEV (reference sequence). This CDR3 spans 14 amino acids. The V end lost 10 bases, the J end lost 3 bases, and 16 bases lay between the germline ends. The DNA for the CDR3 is TGTGCCACCACCCGGGGGGCCGACTACAATGAGCAGTTCTTC. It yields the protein CATTRGADYNEQFF.

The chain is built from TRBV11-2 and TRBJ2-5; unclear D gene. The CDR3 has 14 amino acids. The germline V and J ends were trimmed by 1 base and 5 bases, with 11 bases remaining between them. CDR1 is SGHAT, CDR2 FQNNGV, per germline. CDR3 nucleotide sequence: TGTGCCAGCAGCTTAGGTCGCCTAGAGGAGACCCAGTACTTC. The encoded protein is CASSLGRLEETQYF.

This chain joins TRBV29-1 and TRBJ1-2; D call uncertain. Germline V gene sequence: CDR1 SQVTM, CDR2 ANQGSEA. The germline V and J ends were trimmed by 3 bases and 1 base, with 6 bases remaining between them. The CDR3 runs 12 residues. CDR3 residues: CSVDPDNYGYTF. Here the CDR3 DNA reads TGCAGCGTTGACCCAGATAACTATGGCTACACCTTC.

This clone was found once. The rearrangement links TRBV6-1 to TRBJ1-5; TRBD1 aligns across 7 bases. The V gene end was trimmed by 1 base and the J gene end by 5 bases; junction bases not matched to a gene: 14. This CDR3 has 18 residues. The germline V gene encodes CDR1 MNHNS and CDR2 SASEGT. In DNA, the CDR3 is TGTGCCAGCAGTGAAGTCCTCATCCGCCGGGACAGCTATCAGCCCCAGCATTTT. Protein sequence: CASSEVLIRRDSYQPQHF.

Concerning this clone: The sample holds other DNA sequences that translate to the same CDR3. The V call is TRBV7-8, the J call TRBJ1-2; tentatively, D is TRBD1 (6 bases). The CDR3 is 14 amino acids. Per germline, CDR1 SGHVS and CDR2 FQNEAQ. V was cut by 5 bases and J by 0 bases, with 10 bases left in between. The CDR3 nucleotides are TGTGCCAGCAGCCTGGACAGATCTAACTATGGCTACACCTTC. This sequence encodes CASSLDRSNYGYTF.

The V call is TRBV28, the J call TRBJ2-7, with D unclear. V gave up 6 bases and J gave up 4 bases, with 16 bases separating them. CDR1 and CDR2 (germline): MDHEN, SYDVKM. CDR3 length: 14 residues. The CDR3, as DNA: TGTGCCAGCAGATCCCCCGTCTACTCTTACGAGCAGTACTTC. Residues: CASRSPVYSYEQYF.

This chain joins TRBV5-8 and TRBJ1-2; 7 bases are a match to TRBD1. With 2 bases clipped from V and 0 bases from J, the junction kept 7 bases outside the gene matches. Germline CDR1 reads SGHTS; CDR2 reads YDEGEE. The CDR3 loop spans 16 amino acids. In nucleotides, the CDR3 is TGTGCCAGCAGCTTAACGGGCAGGGGGTCTAACTATGGCTACACCTTC. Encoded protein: CASSLTGRGSNYGYTF.

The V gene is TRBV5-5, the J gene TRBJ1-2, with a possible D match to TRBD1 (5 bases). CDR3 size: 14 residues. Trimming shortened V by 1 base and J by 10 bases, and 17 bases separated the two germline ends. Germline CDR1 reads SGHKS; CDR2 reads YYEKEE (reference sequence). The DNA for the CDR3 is TGTGCCAGCAGCTTGTCCCAGGGCGGGAGTTTCTACACCTTC. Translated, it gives CASSLSQGGSFYTF.

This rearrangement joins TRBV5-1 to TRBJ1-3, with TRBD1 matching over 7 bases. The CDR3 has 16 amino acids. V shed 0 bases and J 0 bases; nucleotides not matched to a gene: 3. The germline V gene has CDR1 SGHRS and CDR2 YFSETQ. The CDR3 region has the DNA TGCGCCAGCAGCTTGGTGGGGACAGTCTCTGGAAACACCATATATTTT. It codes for CASSLVGTVSGNTIYF. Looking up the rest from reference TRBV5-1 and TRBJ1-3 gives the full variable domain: KAGVTQTPRYLIKTRGQQVTLSCSPISGHRSVSWYQQTPGQGLQFLFEYFSETQRNKGNFPGRFSGRQFSNSRSEMNVSTLELGDSALYLCASSLVGTVSGNTIYFGEGSWLTVV.

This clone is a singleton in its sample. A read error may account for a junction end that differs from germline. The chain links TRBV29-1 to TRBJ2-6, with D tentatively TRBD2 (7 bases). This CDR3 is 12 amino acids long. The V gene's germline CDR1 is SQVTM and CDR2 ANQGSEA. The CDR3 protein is CSVLGGANGLTF. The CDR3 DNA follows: TGCAGCGTTCTAGGGGGGGCCAACGGCCTGACTTTC.